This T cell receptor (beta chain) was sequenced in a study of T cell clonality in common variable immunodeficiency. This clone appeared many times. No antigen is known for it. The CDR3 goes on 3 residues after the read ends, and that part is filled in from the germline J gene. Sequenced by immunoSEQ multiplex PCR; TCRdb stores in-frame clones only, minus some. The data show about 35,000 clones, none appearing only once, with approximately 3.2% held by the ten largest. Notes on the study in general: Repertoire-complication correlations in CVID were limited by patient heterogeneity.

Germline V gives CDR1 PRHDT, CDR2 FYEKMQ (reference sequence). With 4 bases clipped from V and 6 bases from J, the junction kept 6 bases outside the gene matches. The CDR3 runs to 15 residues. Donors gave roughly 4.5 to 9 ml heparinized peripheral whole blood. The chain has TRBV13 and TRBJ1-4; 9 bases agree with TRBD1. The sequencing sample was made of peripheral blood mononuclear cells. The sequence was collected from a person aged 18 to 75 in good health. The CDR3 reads CASSSAGTGHEKLFF. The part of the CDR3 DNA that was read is TGTGCCAGCAGCTCCGCCGGGACAGGGCATGAAAAA.